This T cell receptor beta chain was identified in a study of cytotoxic CD8 clonotypes in ibrutinib-treated CLL. Study-level points and caveats: Clonality at baseline surpassed age-matched healthy donors and tracked circulating CD8+ T-cell counts.

In regard to this clone: Its antigen remains unidentified.

The planned depth of sequencing spanned 1 in 200,000 to 1 in 1 million T cells. The protocol was immunoSEQ multiplex PCR, while the TCRdb copy is restricted to in-frame clones and leaves out a portion. The table lists 200,000 or so clones, just over 70% of them singletons. TCR beta library input comprised around 2 micrograms of genomic DNA from cryopreserved PBMCs. Source: PBMCs, taken after 12 months of ibrutinib treatment. This TCR came from a human donor with chronic lymphocytic leukemia.

The CDR3 protein is CASSPIGTGLNEQFF. CDR3 DNA: TGCGCCAGCAGCCCGATCGGGACAGGGCTAAATGAGCAGTTCTTC. This chain uses TRBV5-1 with TRBJ2-1, with 9 bases that match TRBD1. Germline V gives CDR1 SGHRS, CDR2 YFSETQ. V gave up 4 bases and J gave up 7 bases; unmatched junction bases: 9. This CDR3 is 15 amino acids long.